A selection of T cell receptor beta chains follows, all from one sample in a study of T cell responses to AZD1222 COVID-19 vaccine. Using immunoSEQ multiplex PCR, the repertoire was profiled, and TCRdb retains in-frame clones only, with some absent. The table shows some 100,000 clones, with roughly 88% occurring only once. The specimen was peripheral blood, collected on day 0 of MenACWY control vaccination. Source of these receptors: an adult in good health. The CDR3 runs from the conserved cysteine through the conserved F or W. D genes are given only for firm matches. Some rows mark clone size as missing; the rest say once, few, many or name a class of expanded clone.

V	J	size	D	CDR3	DNA
TRBV6-1	TRBJ2-2	.	.	CASSDEGFGTGELFF	TGTGCCAGCAGTGATGAAGGCTTTGGAACCGGGGAGCTGTTTTTT
TRBV5-1	TRBJ2-1	.	TRBD2	CASSGGLYLLKQFF	TGCGCCAGCAGCGGGGGACTATACCTCCTTAAGCAGTTCTTC
TRBV12-3/TRBV12-4	TRBJ2-3	.	.	CASSSGYTQYF	TGTGCCAGCAGTTCAGGATATACGCAGTATTTT
TRBV7-6	TRBJ2-2	.	.	CASSLAGVTGELFF	TGTGCCAGCAGCTTAGCGGGAGTGACCGGGGAGCTGTTTTTT
TRBV29-1	TRBJ1-2	.	.	CSVTKQGNYGYTF	TGCAGCGTAACGAAACAGGGTAACTATGGCTACACCTTC
TRBV20-1	TRBJ1-1	.	.	CRPGGATEAFF	TGCAGGCCGGGGGGGGCGACTGAAGCTTTCTTT
TRBV30	TRBJ2-3	.	TRBD1	CAWRLGQNTDTQYF	TGTGCCTGGAGGTTGGGACAGAACACAGATACGCAGTATTTT
TRBV4-2	TRBJ1-5	.	TRBD1	CASSERARGTDQPQHF	TGTGCCAGCAGCGAAAGAGCCAGGGGGACGGATCAGCCCCAGCATTTT
TRBV7-2	TRBJ2-4	.	TRBD2	CASSFLAGGGGNIQYF	TGTGCCAGCAGCTTTCTAGCGGGAGGTGGGGGAAACATTCAGTACTTC
TRBV7-6	TRBJ1-5	.	.	CASSPWGHNQPQHF	TGTGCCAGCAGCCCATGGGGCCACAATCAGCCCCAGCATTTT
TRBV7-2	TRBJ1-1	.	.	CASAPVGVTEAFF	TGTGCCAGCGCCCCGGTGGGGGTAACTGAAGCTTTCTTT
TRBV7-9	TRBJ1-2	.	.	CASSLMADNYGYTF	TGTGCCAGCAGCTTAATGGCGGATAACTATGGCTACACCTTC
TRBV11-1	TRBJ2-1	.	.	CASSRTEGKGEQFF	TGTGCCAGCAGCCGGACGGAGGGAAAGGGTGAGCAGTTCTTC
TRBV9	TRBJ2-7	few	.	CASSVARGPIPTYEQYF	TGTGCCAGCAGCGTAGCCCGGGGACCGATTCCCACCTACGAGCAGTACTTC
TRBV6-5	TRBJ2-2	.	TRBD1	CASRRGQGDTGELFF	TGTGCCAGCAGGAGGGGACAGGGTGACACCGGGGAGCTGTTTTTT
TRBV3-1/TRBV3-2	TRBJ2-7	.	.	CASSQGAQGTSQYF	TGTGCCAGCAGCCAAGGTGCCCAGGGAACCTCCCAGTACTTC
TRBV6-5	TRBJ2-3	.	TRBD1	CASSRGQSTDTQYF	TGTGCCAGCAGTCGGGGACAGTCCACAGATACGCAGTATTTT
TRBV30	TRBJ1-4	.	TRBD1	CAWSRQGREKLFF	TGTGCCTGGAGTCGACAGGGACGCGAAAAACTGTTTTTT
TRBV11-3	TRBJ2-2	.	TRBD1	CASSSRTGPGELFF	TGTGCCAGCAGCTCACGGACAGGGCCCGGGGAGCTGTTTTTT
TRBV28	TRBJ2-3	.	TRBD2	CASSFKGLGTDTQYF	TGTGCCAGCAGTTTTAAGGGACTAGGAACAGATACGCAGTATTTT
TRBV20-1	TRBJ1-2	.	TRBD1	CSASGQGVNYGYTF	TGCAGTGCTAGTGGACAGGGGGTTAACTATGGCTACACCTTC
TRBV30	TRBJ1-5	.	.	CAWSELTGQPQHF	TGTGCCTGGAGTGAACTCACGGGTCAGCCCCAGCATTTT
TRBV5-1	TRBJ2-3	.	.	CASFSNTDTQYF	TGCGCCAGCTTTTCGAACACAGATACGCAGTATTTT
TRBV4-3	TRBJ1-5	few	.	CASSQDSFSSQPQHF	TGCGCCAGCAGCCAAGATTCCTTTAGCAGTCAGCCCCAGCATTTT
TRBV6-6	TRBJ2-1	few	.	CASSYSEVGVRNEQFF	TGTGCCAGCAGTTACTCGGAAGTTGGGGTTCGCAATGAGCAGTTCTTC
TRBV19	TRBJ1-2	.	.	CASRLPDGRNYGYTF	TGTGCCAGTAGGCTGCCTGACGGGCGCAACTATGGCTACACCTTC
TRBV28	TRBJ1-2	.	TRBD1	CASSSLVDREWDGYTF	TGTGCCAGCAGTTCGTTGGTTGACAGGGAGTGGGATGGCTACACCTTC
TRBV7-3	TRBJ2-7	.	TRBD2	CASSLVAGGYEQYF	TGTGCCAGCAGCTTAGTAGCGGGGGGTTACGAGCAGTACTTC
TRBV3-1/TRBV3-2	TRBJ2-4	.	.	CASSPTKNIQYF	TGTGCCAGCAGCCCGACCAAAAACATTCAGTACTTC
TRBV6-6	TRBJ2-3	.	.	CASSYRTVSTDTQYF	TGTGCCAGCAGTTACCGGACAGTCTCCACAGATACGCAGTATTTT
TRBV13	TRBJ1-1	once	.	CASSQHIPGRVTEAFF	TGTGCCAGCAGCCAGCACATCCCGGGAAGGGTTACTGAAGCTTTCTTT
TRBV29-1	TRBJ1-1	once	.	CSVEENLRGNTEAFF	TGCAGCGTTGAAGAAAACCTCAGGGGGAACACTGAAGCTTTCTTT
TRBV7-3	TRBJ1-2	.	TRBD1	CASSEEGQFNYGYTF	TGTGCCAGCAGTGAAGAGGGACAGTTCAACTATGGCTACACCTTC
TRBV7-9	TRBJ1-2	.	.	CASRILSEKGSGPYGYTF	TGTGCCAGCAGAATTTTGTCGGAGAAGGGAAGTGGACCTTATGGCTACACCTTC
TRBV5-4	TRBJ2-7	once	TRBD1	CASSLVGTGGAEQYF	TGTGCCAGCAGCTTGGTGGGGACAGGGGGCGCCGAGCAGTACTTC
TRBV7-9	TRBJ1-3	.	.	CASSGLSTGNTIYF	TGTGCCAGCAGCGGGCTAAGTACTGGAAACACCATATATTTT
TRBV7-9	TRBJ1-2	.	.	CASSLRGAGYTF	TGTGCCAGCAGCTTAAGGGGGGCTGGCTACACCTTC
TRBV21-1	TRBJ1-1	.	.	CASNRQGTDTEAFF	TGTGCCAGCAACCGACAGGGTACCGACACTGAAGCTTTCTTT
TRBV7-9	TRBJ2-1	.	TRBD2	CASSLIPSGRSRDEQFF	TGTGCCAGCAGCCTAATCCCCAGCGGGAGATCTCGGGATGAGCAGTTCTTC
TRBV28	TRBJ2-7	.	.	CASSEAGQRYEQYF	TGTGCCAGCAGTGAAGCGGGACAAAGGTACGAGCAGTACTTC
TRBV9	TRBJ2-3	.	TRBD1	CASSPTGGRDTQYF	TGTGCCAGCAGCCCTACAGGGGGCAGAGATACGCAGTATTTT
TRBV27	TRBJ1-2	.	.	CASSLTLAGGVGYTF	TGTGCCAGCAGTTTAACCCTAGCCGGGGGCGTAGGCTACACCTTC
TRBV7-2	TRBJ2-7	.	.	CASSQSIDEQYF	TGTGCCAGCAGCCAAAGCATCGACGAGCAGTACTTC
TRBV6-5	TRBJ1-2	once	.	CANLKPGSSDGYTF	TGTGCCAACTTAAAACCAGGGTCTTCGGATGGCTACACCTTC
TRBV5-4	TRBJ2-3	.	.	CASSSAGTQYF	TGTGCCAGCAGCAGCGCCGGTACGCAGTATTTT
TRBV5-4	TRBJ2-7	.	TRBD2	CASSPGGGLIYEQYF	TGTGCCAGCAGCCCCGGGGGGGGACTGATCTACGAGCAGTACTTC
TRBV27	TRBJ2-7	.	.	CASSSPSGSSYEQYF	TGTGCCAGCAGTTCCCCCTCCGGGAGCTCCTACGAGCAGTACTTC
TRBV28	TRBJ2-1	.	TRBD2	CASSTISRGETPNEQFF	TGTGCCAGCAGCACTATCTCCCGGGGGGAAACTCCGAATGAGCAGTTCTTC
TRBV10-2	TRBJ1-3	.	.	CASSEPKLGSGNTIYF	TGCGCCAGCAGTGAACCCAAGTTGGGCTCTGGAAACACCATATATTTT
TRBV27	TRBJ2-3	.	TRBD1	CASSLGETGGVWQYF	TGTGCCAGCAGTTTAGGAGAGACAGGGGGGGTTTGGCAGTATTTT
TRBV23-1	TRBJ2-3	.	TRBD1	CASSQVDRVGSDTQYF	TGCGCCAGCAGTCAAGTCGACAGGGTCGGGTCAGATACGCAGTATTTT
TRBV7-2	TRBJ1-5	many	.	CASSLNRRSLEPQHF	TGTGCCAGCAGCTTAAACAGGAGATCGTTGGAGCCCCAGCATTTT
TRBV4-2	TRBJ2-2	.	TRBD2	CASSQETSGAYTGELFF	TGTGCCAGCAGCCAGGAGACTAGCGGGGCGTACACCGGGGAGCTGTTTTTT
TRBV2	TRBJ1-2	.	.	CAGQLGQGGYYGYTF	TGTGCCGGACAGTTGGGGCAGGGAGGATACTATGGCTACACCTTC
TRBV7-2	TRBJ2-1	.	.	CASSLTTNEQFF	TGTGCCAGCAGCTTAACTACCAATGAGCAGTTCTTC
TRBV7-3	TRBJ2-1	.	TRBD2	CASSRAGDINEQFF	TGTGCCAGCAGCCGTGCGGGAGATATCAATGAGCAGTTCTTC
TRBV7-9	TRBJ1-1	.	.	CASSWRGGNTEAFF	TGTGCCAGCAGCTGGCGGGGCGGAAACACTGAAGCTTTCTTT
TRBV9	TRBJ2-5	.	TRBD2	CASSVVSGSYQETQYF	TGTGCCAGCAGCGTAGTCAGCGGGAGTTACCAAGAGACCCAGTACTTC
TRBV7-8	TRBJ2-7	.	.	CASSLIGGEQYF	TGTGCCAGCAGCTTAATCGGGGGCGAGCAGTACTTC